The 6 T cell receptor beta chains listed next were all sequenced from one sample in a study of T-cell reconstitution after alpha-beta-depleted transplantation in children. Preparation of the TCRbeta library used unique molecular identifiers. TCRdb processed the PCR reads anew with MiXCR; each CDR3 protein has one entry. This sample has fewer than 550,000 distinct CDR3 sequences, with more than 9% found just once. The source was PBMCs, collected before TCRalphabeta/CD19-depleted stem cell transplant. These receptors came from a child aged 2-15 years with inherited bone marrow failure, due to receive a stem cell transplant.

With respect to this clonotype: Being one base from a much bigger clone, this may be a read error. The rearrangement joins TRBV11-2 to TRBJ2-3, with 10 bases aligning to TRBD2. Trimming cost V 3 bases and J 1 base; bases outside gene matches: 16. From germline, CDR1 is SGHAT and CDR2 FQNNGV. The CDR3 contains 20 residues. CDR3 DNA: TGTGCCAGCAGCTTGAGGGTATCGACTAGCGGGCAGGGGTGCACAGATACGCAGTATTTT. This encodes CASSLRVSTSGQGCTDTQYF.

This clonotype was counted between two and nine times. CDR3: CASSLVSSAYEQYF. The CDR3 region has the DNA TGCGCCAGCAGCTTGGTTTCGTCAGCGTACGAGCAGTACTTC. The chain has TRBV5-1 and TRBJ2-7; no clear D. This CDR3 region has 14 residues. Trimming cost V 0 bases and J 4 bases, with 11 bases left between them. Germline-derived CDR1 and CDR2 are SGHRS and YFSETQ.

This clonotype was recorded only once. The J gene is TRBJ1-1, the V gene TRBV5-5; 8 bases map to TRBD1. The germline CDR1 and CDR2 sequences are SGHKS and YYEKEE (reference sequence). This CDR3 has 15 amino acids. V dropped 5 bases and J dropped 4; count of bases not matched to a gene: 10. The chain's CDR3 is CASRYRGTVTTEAFF. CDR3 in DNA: TGTGCCAGCAGATACAGGGGGACGGTGACCACTGAAGCTTTCTTT.

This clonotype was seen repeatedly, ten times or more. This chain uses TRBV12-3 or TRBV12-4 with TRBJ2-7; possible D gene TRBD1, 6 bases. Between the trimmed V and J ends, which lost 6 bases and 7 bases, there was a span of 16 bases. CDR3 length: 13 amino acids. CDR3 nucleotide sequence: TGTGCCAGCAGAAAGCCAGGGGTAGGAGAGCAGTACTTC. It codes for CASRKPGVGEQYF.

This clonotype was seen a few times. The CDR3 sequence: CASSPPSGRPNEQFF. CDR3 DNA sequence: TGTGCCAGCAGCCCCCCTAGCGGGAGGCCCAATGAGCAGTTCTTC. The J gene is TRBJ2-1, the V gene TRBV7-9; 11 nucleotides align to TRBD2. CDR1 and CDR2 (germline): SEHNR, FQNEAQ (reference sequence). This CDR3 is 15 amino acids long. The V segment lost 5 bases and the J segment 6 bases; nucleotides outside the gene matches: 6.

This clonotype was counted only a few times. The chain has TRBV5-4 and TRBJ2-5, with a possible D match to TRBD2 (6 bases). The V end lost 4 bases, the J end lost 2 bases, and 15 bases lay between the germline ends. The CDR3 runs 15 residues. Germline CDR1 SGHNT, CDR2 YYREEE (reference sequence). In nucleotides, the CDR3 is TGTGCCAGCAGCACAAGTGGAGGGATTCAAGAGACCCAGTACTTC. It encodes CASSTSGGIQETQYF. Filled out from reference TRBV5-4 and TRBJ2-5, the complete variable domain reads ETGVTQSPTHLIKTRGQQVTLRCSSQSGHNTVSWYQQALGQGPQFIFQYYREEENGRGNFPPRFSGLQFPNYSSELNVNALELDDSALYLCASSTSGGIQETQYFGPGTRLLVL.